This T cell receptor beta chain originates from a study of cytomegalovirus exposure and HLA in healthy donors. Study-wide findings and caveats: Indistinguishability led to the exclusion of some V segments, TRBV6-2 and TRBV6-3 included.

In the PCR, 60 Vbeta and 13 Jbeta primers were used. Per the authors' pipeline: An analysis performed later counted 60 million to 90 million unique TCR beta chains (roughly 10 million of them shared). Repertoires were generated with immunoSEQ multiplex PCR, while TCRdb's copy carries only in-frame clones and drops some. V and J calls and clone size are as listed in that table; D and trimming were resolved from the DNA. The sample shows roughly 110,000 clones, just over 70% of them seen only once. On this clone: Antigen unknown.

The CDR3 runs to 14 residues. Germline V gives CDR1 GTSNPN, CDR2 SVGIG (reference sequence). The ends were cut back, 7 bases at V and 0 bases at J, with 13 bases in the middle. The sample consisted of PBMCs. This TCR came from a boy younger than 18 in good health and CMV-seronegative. J is TRBJ1-5 and V is TRBV30; weak D call: TRBD1 (5 bases). The CDR3 loop is CASTGSSSNQPQHF. DNA for the CDR3: TGTGCCTCTACAGGATCCTCTAGCAATCAGCCCCAGCATTTT.